This TCR beta chain comes out of a study of T cell responses to AZD1222 COVID-19 vaccine. Study-level results: Spike-specific TCR breadth and depth both grew after two AZD1222 doses. Donors in the cohort were predominantly white British and more often female, and clonal diversity was possibly underestimated. Repertoires were obtained solely post-peak T cell response. Spike regions recognized by vaccine-associated CD4 TCRs spanned the protein, led by 160-218 and 743-854.

CDR1 LGHNA and CDR2 YNFKEQ come from the germline V gene. J gave up 4 bases and V 5 bases, and 4 bases lay outside the gene matches. This CDR3 region has 15 residues. Clones were sequenced by immunoSEQ multiplex PCR, and TCRdb holds only the in-frame ones, with some missing. The sample records about 100,000 clones, about 88% being singletons. As for this clone: The antigen remains undetermined.

The gene calls are TRBV4-2 and TRBJ2-1, with 11 positions matching TRBD2. Sequences were derived from peripheral blood, sampled on day 0 of AZD1222 vaccination. The clonotype was recovered from an adult in good health. DNA of the CDR3: TGTGCCAGCAGCGCGACTAGCGGGAAATACAATGAGCAGTTCTTC. It yields the protein CASSATSGKYNEQFF.